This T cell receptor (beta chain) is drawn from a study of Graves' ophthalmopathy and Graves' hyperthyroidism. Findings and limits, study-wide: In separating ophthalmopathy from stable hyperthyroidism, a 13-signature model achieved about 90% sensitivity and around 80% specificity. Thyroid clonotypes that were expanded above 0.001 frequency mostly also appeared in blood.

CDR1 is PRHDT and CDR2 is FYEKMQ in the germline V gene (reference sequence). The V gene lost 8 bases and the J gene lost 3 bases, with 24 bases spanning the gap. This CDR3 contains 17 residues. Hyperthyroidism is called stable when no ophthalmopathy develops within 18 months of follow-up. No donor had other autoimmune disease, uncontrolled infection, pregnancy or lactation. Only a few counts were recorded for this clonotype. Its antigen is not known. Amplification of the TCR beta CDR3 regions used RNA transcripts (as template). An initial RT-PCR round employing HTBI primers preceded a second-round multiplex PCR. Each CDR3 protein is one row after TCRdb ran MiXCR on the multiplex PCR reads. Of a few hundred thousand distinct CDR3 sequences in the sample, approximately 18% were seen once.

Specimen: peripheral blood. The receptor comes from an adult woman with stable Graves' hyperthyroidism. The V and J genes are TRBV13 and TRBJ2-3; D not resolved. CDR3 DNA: TGTGCCAGCGGCAACACAATCAAAAGGGCCTCTACAGATACGCAGTATTTT. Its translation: CASGNTIKRASTDTQYF.